Listed here are 12 T cell receptor beta chains from one sample, sequenced in a study of OX40 agonist ivuxolimab in advanced cancers. Some clones are missing from TCRdb's copy, which holds only in-frame ones; the method was immunoSEQ multiplex PCR. The repertoire has approximately 11,000 clones, roughly 69% of them found once; the top ten carry about 10%. Material: CD4+ or CD8+ T cells sorted from blood, obtained in a trial of the OX40 agonist ivuxolimab. The receptors come from an adult with an advanced solid tumor such as melanoma, head and neck, liver or kidney cancer.

DNA of the CDR3: TGTGCCAGCAGTGGAGGAACAGGGGGTGAGACCCAGTACTTC. Amino acid sequence: CASSGGTGGETQYF. The V and J genes are TRBV7-9 and TRBJ2-5, with 8 bases matching TRBD1. CDR3 length: 14 residues. V shed 6 bases and J 5 bases; nucleotides not matched to a gene: 8. Looked up from germline, CDR1 is SEHNR and CDR2 is FQNEAQ (reference sequence).

This clone came up once. CDR3 nucleotides: TGTGCCAGCCGGAACGTCCAAGGCTCCTACGAGCAGTACTTC. As protein: CASRNVQGSYEQYF. This sequence joins TRBV6-5 and TRBJ2-7, with D uncertain. CDR1 is MNHEY, CDR2 SVGAGI, per germline. The CDR3 contains 14 residues. Trimming removed 8 bases from V and 0 bases from J, with 14 bases in between.

This clone appeared a few times. This chain links TRBV2 with TRBJ2-5; unclear D gene. Per germline, CDR1 SNHLY and CDR2 FYNNEI. This CDR3 is 16 amino acids long. V was trimmed by 6 bases and J by 0 bases, leaving 17 bases between them. CDR3 bases: TGTGCCAGCAGCGTACTCCCCATGCTTTACCAAGAGACCCAGTACTTC. Translating gives CASSVLPMLYQETQYF.

The V gene is TRBV7-9, the J gene TRBJ1-2; 9 nucleotides match TRBD1. The germline gives CDR1 SEHNR, CDR2 FQNEAQ (reference sequence). V was pared by 5 bases and J by 6 bases, with 4 bases of the junction left unmatched. There are 13 residues in the CDR3. The DNA for the CDR3 is TGTGCCAGCAGCCCCTGGGACAGGGATGGCTACACCTTC. It yields the protein CASSPWDRDGYTF.

There are a few counts of this clone. The chain couples TRBV29-1 to TRBJ2-2; the D is unclear. Per the germline V gene, CDR1 is SQVTM and CDR2 is ANQGSEA. CDR3 length equals 17 residues. V lost 3 bases, J lost 0 bases, and 17 bases lay in between. CDR3 amino acids: CSVESRVMGSNTGELFF. The CDR3 DNA reads as TGCAGCGTTGAGTCGAGAGTAATGGGGTCGAACACCGGGGAGCTGTTTTTT.

The chain has TRBV6-6 and TRBJ1-1; no clear D gene. Looked up from germline, CDR1 is MNHNY and CDR2 is SVGAGI (reference sequence). The germline V and J ends were trimmed by 6 bases and 1 base, with 6 bases remaining between them. The CDR3 runs 12 residues. CDR3 sequence: CASRERNTEAFF. CDR3 sequence (DNA): TGTGCCAGCAGGGAACGGAACACTGAAGCTTTCTTT.

The J gene is TRBJ1-1, the V gene TRBV6-1, with D uncertain. CDR3 length: 12 amino acids. Germline lookup yields CDR1 MNHNS and CDR2 SASEGT. Deletions cut 9 bases from V and 1 base from J, with 9 bases between. CDR3 protein: CASNRQNTEAFF. The CDR3 nucleotides are TGTGCCAGTAACAGACAGAACACTGAAGCTTTCTTT.

This chain uses TRBV28 with TRBJ2-1; 8 bases are shared with TRBD2. The CDR3 covers 15 residues. The ends lost 2 bases at V and 3 bases at J; junction bases unmatched: 3. Germline CDR1 MDHEN, CDR2 SYDVKM. The CDR3 nucleotides read TGTGCCAGCAGTTTAATTAGCGGGATCTACAATGAGCAGTTCTTC. Translation: CASSLISGIYNEQFF. Full variable domain (missing parts from reference TRBV28 and TRBJ2-1): DVKVTQSSRYLVKRTGEKVFLECVQDMDHENMFWYRQDPGLGLRLIYFSYDVKMKEKGDIPEGYSVSREKKERFSLILESASTNQTSMYLCASSLISGIYNEQFFGPGTRLTVL.

This clone showed up just a few times. This chain links TRBV5-1 with TRBJ2-1; 9 bases match TRBD2. From germline, CDR1 is SGHRS and CDR2 YFSETQ. This CDR3 has 17 residues. The ends lost 4 bases at V and 1 base at J; junction bases unmatched: 9. This CDR3 is CASSGFSGSQSYNEQFF. For the CDR3, the DNA is TGCGCCAGCAGCGGTTTTAGCGGGAGTCAGTCCTACAATGAGCAGTTCTTC.

A single count supports this clone. The CDR3 bases are TGCGCCAGCAGCTTAGGACAGGGGTGGCCTGAAGCTTTCTTT. Protein product: CASSLGQGWPEAFF. V is TRBV5-1 and J is TRBJ1-1, with TRBD1 matching over 9 bases. Germline trimming cut 2 bases from V and 6 bases from J; bases unmatched to any gene: 5. The CDR3 loop spans 14 amino acids. Germline-derived CDR1 and CDR2 are SGHRS and YFSETQ.

The chain links TRBV7-8 to TRBJ2-1; 9 positions match TRBD2. The CDR3 totals 15 residues. Germline V gene lookup returns CDR1 SGHVS and CDR2 FQNEAQ. J gave up 3 bases and V 4 bases, and 4 bases lay outside the gene matches. The CDR3 DNA reads as TGTGCCAGCAGCTCGTCGACTAGCGGCTACAATGAGCAGTTCTTC. Its translation: CASSSSTSGYNEQFF.

This rearrangement joins TRBV19 to TRBJ2-4; possible D gene TRBD1, 5 bases. CDR1 LNHDA and CDR2 SQIVND come from the germline V gene (reference sequence). The CDR3 is 14 amino acids. Trimming shortened V by 2 bases and J by 4 bases, and 9 bases separated the two germline ends. The CDR3 loop is CASSIPGLKNIQYF. CDR3 nucleotide sequence: TGTGCCAGTAGTATACCAGGGCTGAAAAACATTCAGTACTTC.